The next 21 T cell receptor beta chains were all read from a single sample in a study of technical replicates of blood from a few donors. Repertoires were generated with immunoSEQ multiplex PCR, while TCRdb's copy carries only in-frame clones and drops some. The data hold about 74,000 clones, with more than 80% observed a single time. What was sequenced was PBMCs. The source is a human donor in good health. Some clones in this sample may be carry-over from other donors' samples.

This clone came up a few times. The chain is built from TRBV4-2 and TRBJ2-7; no clear D. Trimming cost V 0 bases and J 4 bases, with 7 bases left between them. This CDR3 comprises 13 residues. Germline CDR1 and CDR2: LGHNA and YNFKEQ. The CDR3: CASSQERRYEQYF. Here the CDR3 DNA reads TGTGCCAGCAGCCAAGAGCGTCGTTACGAGCAGTACTTC.

The genes are TRBV15 and TRBJ2-2; 7 bases map to TRBD1. J gave up 1 base and V 6 bases, and 14 bases lay outside the gene matches. Germline values: CDR1 LNHNV, CDR2 YYDKDF (reference sequence). The CDR3 runs 18 residues. CDR3 sequence reads: CATRGTKGAHMNTGELFF. In DNA form, the CDR3 reads TGTGCCACCAGGGGGACGAAGGGGGCCCATATGAACACCGGGGAGCTGTTTTTT.

This rearrangement joins TRBV7-8 to TRBJ2-7; tentatively, D is TRBD1 (6 bases). Germline V CDR1 and CDR2: SGHVS, FQNEAQ. CDR3 length: 14 residues. The V gene lost 1 base and the J gene lost 7 bases, with 14 bases spanning the gap. The CDR3 loop reads CASSLGMGALEQYF. The CDR3 DNA follows: TGTGCCAGCAGCTTAGGTATGGGGGCGCTGGAGCAGTACTTC.

This sequence joins TRBV19 and TRBJ2-7, with TRBD1 as a possible D gene (6 bases). The germline CDR1 and CDR2 sequences are LNHDA and SQIVND (reference sequence). Trimming removed 4 bases at V and 5 bases at J, with 12 bases between. The CDR3 extends over 13 amino acids. CDR3 bases: TGTGCCAGTAGTAATCTGGGGGCTCACGAGCAGTACTTC. Amino acids: CASSNLGAHEQYF.

This clone was seen only a few times. The chain combines TRBV9 with TRBJ1-1; 9 positions agree with TRBD1. The CDR3 contains 12 residues. V lost 3 bases, J lost 8 bases, and 2 bases stayed unmatched. In germline, CDR1 is SGDLS, CDR2 YYNGEE. This CDR3 is CASSATGGEAFF. CDR3 in DNA: TGTGCCAGCAGCGCAACAGGGGGCGAAGCTTTCTTT.

The J gene is TRBJ2-1, the V gene TRBV12-5; no definite D call. This CDR3 contains 15 residues. The ends were cut back, 2 bases at V and 2 bases at J, with 10 bases in the middle. Germline assignment: CDR1 LGHNT and CDR2 FRNRAP. Here the CDR3 reads CASGLPTKAYNEQFF. DNA for the CDR3: TGTGCTAGTGGTTTGCCCACTAAGGCCTACAATGAGCAGTTCTTC.

This clone occurred once. Here the CDR3 reads CASSLWAGSGNSNQPQHF. The CDR3 coding sequence is TGTGCCAGCAGTTTATGGGCTGGAAGCGGTAATAGCAATCAGCCCCAGCATTTT. The chain has TRBV27 and TRBJ1-5; no definite D call. CDR3 size: 18 residues. Germline CDR1 is MNHEY and CDR2 is SMNVEV (reference sequence). V lost 1 base to trimming and J lost 0 bases, with 16 bases between them.

Here the CDR3 reads CASSSSLGTSGGTTDTQYF. Here the CDR3 DNA reads TGCGCCAGCAGCTCCTCACTTGGGACTAGCGGGGGGACCACAGATACGCAGTATTTT. V is TRBV5-1 and J is TRBJ2-3, with 15 bases that match TRBD2. V lost 3 bases to trimming and J lost 2 bases; unmatched junction nucleotides: 10. Germline CDR1 reads SGHRS; CDR2 reads YFSETQ. The CDR3 has 19 amino acids.

The chain uses TRBV6-6 and TRBJ2-1; 7 nucleotides agree with TRBD1. Losses at the gene ends were 6 bases for V and 5 bases for J; bases not matched to a gene: 7. The CDR3 runs 14 residues. CDR1 and CDR2 from the germline V gene are MNHNY and SVGAGI (reference sequence). CDR3 amino acids: CASRGTAANNEQFF. CDR3 nucleotide sequence: TGTGCCAGCAGGGGGACAGCCGCCAACAATGAGCAGTTCTTC.

The V and J genes are TRBV2 and TRBJ2-5; 9 bases line up with TRBD2. The CDR3 length is 14 residues. V shed 4 bases and J 5 bases; nucleotides not matched to a gene: 5. Germline V lookup: CDR1 SNHLY, CDR2 FYNNEI. The CDR3 is CASSVERGVETQYF. Written as DNA, the CDR3 is TGTGCCAGCAGTGTGGAGCGGGGGGTTGAGACCCAGTACTTC.

This rearrangement joins TRBV29-1 to TRBJ2-7, with D hard to call. The V end lost 4 bases, the J end lost 0 bases, and 4 bases lay between the germline ends. Germline lookup yields CDR1 SQVTM and CDR2 ANQGSEA. This CDR3 is 11 amino acids long. In nucleotides, the CDR3 is TGCAGCGTTGGAGTCTCCTACGAGCAGTACTTC. It is translated as CSVGVSYEQYF.

The gene calls are TRBV5-1 and TRBJ2-7, with a weak D call TRBD1 (6 bases). CDR3 size: 14 residues. Germline CDR1 SGHRS, CDR2 YFSETQ. V dropped 0 bases and J dropped 1 base, with 8 bases sitting between them. The CDR3: CASSLDRESYEQYF. As DNA, the CDR3 is TGCGCCAGCAGCTTGGACAGGGAGTCCTACGAGCAGTACTTC.

J is TRBJ2-5 and V is TRBV4-1; D might be TRBD2 (7 bases). Looked up from germline, CDR1 is MGHRA and CDR2 is YSYEKL. V gave up 3 bases and J gave up 5 bases, with 19 bases separating them. The CDR3 runs to 16 residues. The CDR3 loop reads CASSQETSAQGETQYF. CDR3 nucleotide sequence: TGCGCCAGCAGCCAGGAAACTAGCGCCCAGGGGGAGACCCAGTACTTC.

V and J are TRBV9 and TRBJ2-1, with D possibly being TRBD2 (6 bases). CDR1 and CDR2 from the germline V gene are SGDLS and YYNGEE. Trimming left V 4 bases short and J 2 bases short, with 13 bases between. The CDR3 is 15 amino acids. Written as DNA, the CDR3 is TGTGCCAGCAGCATTAACGGGAGAACCTACAATGAGCAGTTCTTC. Its protein product is CASSINGRTYNEQFF.

This chain connects TRBV7-9 to TRBJ1-3; no clear D gene. The CDR3 spans 15 residues. The germline gives CDR1 SEHNR, CDR2 FQNEAQ (reference sequence). V gave up 4 bases and J gave up 3 bases, with 13 bases separating them. CDR3 bases: TGTGCCAGCAGCTCATCTCCCCGCAGTGGAAACACCATATATTTT. Its translation is CASSSSPRSGNTIYF.

This clone was picked up a small number of times. V and J are TRBV5-1 and TRBJ2-7; 9 bases align to TRBD2. The germline V gene has CDR1 SGHRS and CDR2 YFSETQ. There are 16 residues in the CDR3. V trimming: 1 base; J trimming: 4 bases; junction bases outside the gene matches: 9. This CDR3 is CASSLTPLAGSYEQYF. The CDR3 DNA is TGCGCCAGCAGCTTGACACCCCTAGCGGGATCATACGAGCAGTACTTC.

The chain employs TRBV30 and TRBJ1-2; D remains unclear. The CDR3 consists of 13 residues. Germline-derived CDR1 and CDR2 are GTSNPN and SVGIG (reference sequence). Trimming took off 1 base at V and 6 bases at J, with 12 bases between the two ends. For the CDR3, the DNA is TGTGCCTGGAGTGATCTGAACGCGCATGGCTACACCTTC. Translation: CAWSDLNAHGYTF.

V is TRBV28 and J is TRBJ2-1; TRBD1 matches 9 bases. The J segment lost 8 bases and the V segment lost 7 bases, leaving 3 bases of the junction unmatched. Germline CDR1 and CDR2: MDHEN and SYDVKM. The CDR3 consists of 12 residues. CDR3: CASTRTGDEQFF. CDR3 coding DNA: TGTGCCAGCACCAGGACAGGGGATGAGCAGTTCTTC. Variable domain in full (rest from reference TRBV28 and TRBJ2-1): DVKVTQSSRYLVKRTGEKVFLECVQDMDHENMFWYRQDPGLGLRLIYFSYDVKMKEKGDIPEGYSVSREKKERFSLILESASTNQTSMYLCASTRTGDEQFFGPGTRLTVL.

The chain has TRBV7-9 and TRBJ2-5, with TRBD2 matching 7 bases. Germline CDR1 is SEHNR and CDR2 is FQNEAQ (reference sequence). This CDR3 has 16 residues. The V gene end was trimmed by 5 bases and the J gene end by 1 base; junction bases not matched to a gene: 10. The chain's CDR3 is CASSPGEWGGQETQYF. CDR3 coding DNA: TGTGCCAGCAGCCCCGGGGAGTGGGGGGGCCAAGAGACCCAGTACTTC. Full variable domain (missing parts from reference TRBV7-9 and TRBJ2-5): DTGVSQNPRHKITKRGQNVTFRCDPISEHNRLYWYRQTLGQGPEFLTYFQNEAQLEKSRLLSDRFSAERPKGSFSTLEIQRTEQGDSAMYLCASSPGEWGGQETQYFGPGTRLLVL.

The CDR3 coding sequence is TGTGCCAGCAGCTTGGAAGAGCTAACAGATACGCAGTATTTT. Encoded protein: CASSLEELTDTQYF. The chain recombines TRBV5-6 with TRBJ2-3; D gene uncertain. Germline-derived CDR1 and CDR2 are SGHDT and YYEEEE. This CDR3 contains 14 residues. V was clipped by 0 bases and J by 3 bases, with 8 bases between them.

A few counts support this clone. The chain carries TRBV5-1 and TRBJ2-3; TRBD2 aligns across 8 bases. The junction had 6 bases not matched to a gene; V was cut back by 1 base and J by 2 bases. Germline V gene sequence: CDR1 SGHRS, CDR2 YFSETQ. The CDR3 sequence is 16 residues long. The CDR3 protein is CASSLPASGLTDTQYF. CDR3 in DNA: TGCGCCAGCAGCTTGCCGGCTAGCGGGCTCACAGATACGCAGTATTTT. The full variable domain, rest sourced from reference TRBV5-1 and TRBJ2-3, is KAGVTQTPRYLIKTRGQQVTLSCSPISGHRSVSWYQQTPGQGLQFLFEYFSETQRNKGNFPGRFSGRQFSNSRSEMNVSTLELGDSALYLCASSLPASGLTDTQYFGPGTRLTVL.